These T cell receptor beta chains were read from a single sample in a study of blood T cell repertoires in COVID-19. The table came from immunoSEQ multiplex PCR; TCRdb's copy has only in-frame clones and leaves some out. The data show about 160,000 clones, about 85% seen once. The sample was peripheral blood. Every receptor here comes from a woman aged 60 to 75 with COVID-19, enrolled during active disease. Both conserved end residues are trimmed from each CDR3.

CDR3: ASSQLDRANTEAF
V: TRBV14

CDR3: ASSFGQANTEAF
V: TRBV5-4

CDR3: ASSLAMTSARVSYNEQF
V: TRBV7-8

CDR3: ASSLVGGAWNTEAF
V: TRBV5-1

CDR3: AWSRQAGTIGDTQY
V: TRBV30

CDR3: ASSSSRDRGVISYNEQF
V: TRBV5-6

CDR3: ASSPDRAKNIQY
V: TRBV5-1

CDR3: ASSYRQSSGNTIY
V: TRBV6-5

CDR3: ASSVGQGGNTIY
V: TRBV9

CDR3: ATSDDRVRNEQF
V: TRBV24-1

CDR3: ASSLIPGGETQY
V: TRBV5-1

CDR3: ASSSDGRGDQPQH
V: TRBV5-4

CDR3: ASSPRAGREQNTEAF
V: TRBV18

CDR3: ASSLRGETQY
V: TRBV7-6

CDR3: AGAGGPSTDTQY
V: TRBV6-5

CDR3: ATSDGSGGRQPQH
V: TRBV24-1

CDR3: ASTTVGGETQY
V: TRBV6-5

CDR3: ASSFGVLYEQY
V: TRBV7-2

CDR3: ASSRQFTDTQY
V: TRBV10-1

CDR3: ASSTLQGVHGYT
V: TRBV27

CDR3: ASGLVIGSNQPQH
V: TRBV12-5

CDR3: ASSSALRGNTEAF
V: TRBV27

CDR3: ASSQDRLLYGYT
V: TRBV19

CDR3: ASSLSSGGYSFTDTQY
V: TRBV11-3

CDR3: ASSQENGSNQPQH
V: TRBV3-1/TRBV3-2

CDR3: SVLDRGEAF
V: TRBV29-1

CDR3: ASSPRGGQGNTEAF
V: TRBV7-3

CDR3: ASSAPTSGRGDTQY
V: TRBV28

CDR3: ASSPGQGPYEQY
V: TRBV19

CDR3: ASSVGRKDTEAF
V: TRBV2

CDR3: ALRELLLNTEAF
V: TRBV6-5

CDR3: ASSAPSGTSGNTQY
V: TRBV6-1

CDR3: ASSFRPGGGPTEQY
V: TRBV6-7

CDR3: ATSRGGGGIDEKLF
V: TRBV15

CDR3: ASSSGTPAGEQF
V: TRBV19

CDR3: ASSRDRDAEAF
V: TRBV12-3/TRBV12-4

CDR3: ASSLGRGTGRNSPLH
V: TRBV13

CDR3: ASSVGLGQGIT
V: TRBV9

CDR3: ASSLRVPGGSEAF
V: TRBV7-9

CDR3: ASSPERQGPLAKNIQY
V: TRBV19

CDR3: ASSYPRGPSGNTIY
V: TRBV6-2/TRBV6-3